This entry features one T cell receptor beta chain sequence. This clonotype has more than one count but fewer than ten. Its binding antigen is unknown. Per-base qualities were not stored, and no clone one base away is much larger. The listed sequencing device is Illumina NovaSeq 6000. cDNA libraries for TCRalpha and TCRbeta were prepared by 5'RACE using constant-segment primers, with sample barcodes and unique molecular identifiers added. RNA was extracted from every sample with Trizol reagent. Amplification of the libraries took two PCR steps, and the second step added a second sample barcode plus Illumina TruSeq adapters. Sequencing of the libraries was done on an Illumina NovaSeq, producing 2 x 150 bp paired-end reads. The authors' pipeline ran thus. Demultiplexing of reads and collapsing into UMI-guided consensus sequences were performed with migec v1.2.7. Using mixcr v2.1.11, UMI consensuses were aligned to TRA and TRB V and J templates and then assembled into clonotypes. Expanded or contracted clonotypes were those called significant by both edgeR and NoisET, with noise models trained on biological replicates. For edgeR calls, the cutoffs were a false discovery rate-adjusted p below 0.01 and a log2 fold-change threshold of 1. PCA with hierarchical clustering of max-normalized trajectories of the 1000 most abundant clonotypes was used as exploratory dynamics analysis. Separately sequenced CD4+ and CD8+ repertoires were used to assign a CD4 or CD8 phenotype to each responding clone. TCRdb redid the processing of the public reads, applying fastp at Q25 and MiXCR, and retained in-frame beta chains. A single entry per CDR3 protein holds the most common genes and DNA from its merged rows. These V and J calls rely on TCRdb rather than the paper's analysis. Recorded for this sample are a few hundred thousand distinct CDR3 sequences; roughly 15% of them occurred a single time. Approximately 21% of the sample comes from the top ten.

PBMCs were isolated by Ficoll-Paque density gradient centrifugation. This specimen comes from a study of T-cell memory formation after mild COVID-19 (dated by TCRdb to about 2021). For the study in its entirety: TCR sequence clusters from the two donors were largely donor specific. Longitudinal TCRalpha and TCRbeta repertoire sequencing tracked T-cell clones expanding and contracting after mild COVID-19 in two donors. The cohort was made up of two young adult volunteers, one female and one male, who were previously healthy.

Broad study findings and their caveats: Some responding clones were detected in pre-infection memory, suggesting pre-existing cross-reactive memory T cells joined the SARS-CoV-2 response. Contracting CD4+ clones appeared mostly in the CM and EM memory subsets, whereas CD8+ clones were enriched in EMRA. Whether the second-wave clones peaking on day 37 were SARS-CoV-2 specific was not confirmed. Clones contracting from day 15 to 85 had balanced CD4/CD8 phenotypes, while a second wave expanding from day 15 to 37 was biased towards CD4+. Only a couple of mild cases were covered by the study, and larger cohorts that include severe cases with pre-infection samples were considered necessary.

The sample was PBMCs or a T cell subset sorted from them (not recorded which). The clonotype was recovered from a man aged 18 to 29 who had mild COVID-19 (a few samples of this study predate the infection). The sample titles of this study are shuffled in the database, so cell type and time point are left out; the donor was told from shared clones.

The nucleotides read TGTGCCAGCAGTTCGGAAAGAGACCGTAGTACGCAGTATTTT. Its product reads: CASSSERDRSTQYF. The rearrangement combines TRBV12-3 or TRBV12-4 with TRBJ2-3; the D gene cannot be resolved reliably. The CDR3 measures 14 amino acids from cysteine to phenylalanine. Only the CDR3 DNA stays, 42 bases, in frame from base 1. V is cut by 4 bases and J by 8 bases, and the space between the germline ends is 16 bases.